The 19 T cell receptor beta chains below all came from one sample that was sequenced in a study of CD8 T cells in Susac syndrome (dated by TCRdb to between 2019 and 2020). Receptor amplification or capture employed the immunoSEQ multiplex PCR assay. RNA was extracted using the RNeasy kit, and roughly 0.5 to 1 microgram was reverse transcribed with random hexamers. TCRdb redid the processing of the public reads, applying fastp at Q25 and MiXCR, and retained in-frame beta chains. CDR3 protein duplicates are merged, each entry listing the most common genes and DNA. The sample includes fewer than 90,000 distinct CDR3 sequences, with approximately 94% observed a single time. More than 0.4% of the sample is held by the ten biggest clonotypes. Input material: CD8+ T cells from PBMCs. The receptors shown here come from a human donor with Susac syndrome.

The chain couples TRBV30 to TRBJ2-4; D is perhaps TRBD1 or TRBD2 (5 bases each). CDR1 is GTSNPN and CDR2 is SVGIG in the germline V gene (reference sequence). V shed 8 bases and J shed 7 bases, with 21 bases lying between them. The CDR3 is 14 residues long. CDR3: CAGDPGDSRNIQYF. The CDR3 coding sequence is TGTGCCGGGGACCCCGGAGACTCGCGCAACATTCAGTACTTC.

CDR3 sequence (DNA): TGTGCCAGCAGCAAAGGGGCCAGAACGGGAAACTCCTACGAGCAGTACTTC. It specifies CASSKGARTGNSYEQYF. V gene TRBV21-1 combines with J gene TRBJ2-7; TRBD1, the table's D call, lacks a check against the DNA. TRBV21-1 has pseudogene status. The CDR3 length is 17 residues.

The chain has TRBV20-1 and TRBJ1-4; weak D call: TRBD1 (6 bases). The V end lost 0 bases, the J end lost 3 bases, and 14 bases lay between the germline ends. This CDR3 is 16 amino acids long. The germline V gene encodes CDR1 DFQATT and CDR2 SNEGSKA (reference sequence). CDR3 loop: CSARDRRGGSNEKLFF. CDR3 sequence (DNA): TGCAGTGCTAGAGACCGAAGGGGGGGCTCTAATGAAAAACTGTTTTTT.

A few counts support this clonotype. The chain links TRBV5-6 to TRBJ2-3; no firm D call. Germline CDR1 and CDR2: SGHDT and YYEEEE. CDR3 size: 14 residues. Trimming removed 0 bases from V and 0 bases from J, with 5 bases in between. The CDR3 sequence: CASSLGASTDTQYF. Written as DNA, the CDR3 is TGTGCCAGCAGCTTGGGTGCCAGCACAGATACGCAGTATTTT.

The V gene is TRBV19, the J gene TRBJ1-1; 7 positions agree with TRBD1. J gave up 1 base and V 1 base, and 3 bases lay outside the gene matches. The CDR3 runs 15 residues. The germline V gene has CDR1 LNHDA and CDR2 SQIVND (reference sequence). The CDR3 is CASSIVAGGNTEAFF. The DNA of the CDR3 is TGTGCCAGTAGTATAGTGGCAGGGGGGAACACTGAAGCTTTCTTT.

V gene TRBV19 combines with J gene TRBJ2-2; D might be TRBD2 (6 bases). The CDR3 consists of 13 residues. The germline V gene has CDR1 LNHDA and CDR2 SQIVND (reference sequence). V dropped 7 bases and J dropped 3 bases, with 9 bases sitting between them. The CDR3 nucleotides read TGTGCCAGTAACGGGGGTTACACCGGGGAGCTGTTTTTT. It translates to CASNGGYTGELFF.

The CDR3 loop is CAWSVSGGLGETQYF. CDR3 sequence (DNA): TGTGCCTGGAGTGTTTCGGGGGGTTTAGGGGAGACCCAGTACTTC. The chain employs TRBV30 and TRBJ2-5; 7 bases map to TRBD2. V dropped 0 bases and J dropped 5; count of bases not matched to a gene: 9. CDR1 is GTSNPN and CDR2 is SVGIG in the germline V gene (reference sequence). The CDR3 runs 15 residues.

V and J are TRBV7-9 and TRBJ1-2; tentatively, D is TRBD1 (6 bases). The V end was cut by 3 bases, the J end by 4 bases, with 21 bases between. This CDR3 has 17 residues. CDR1 is SEHNR, CDR2 FQNEAQ, per germline (reference sequence). The DNA for the CDR3 is TGTGCCAGCAGCTTGCCATACAGGGTTGGCGGAGGCTATGGCTACACCTTC. Amino acids: CASSLPYRVGGGYGYTF. Combining the CDR3 with reference TRBV7-9 and TRBJ1-2 gives the whole variable domain DTGVSQNPRHKITKRGQNVTFRCDPISEHNRLYWYRQTLGQGPEFLTYFQNEAQLEKSRLLSDRFSAERPKGSFSTLEIQRTEQGDSAMYLCASSLPYRVGGGYGYTFGSGTRLTVV.

This chain connects TRBV6-2 or TRBV6-3 to TRBJ2-1; TRBD2 matches at 7 bases. This CDR3 spans 16 amino acids. Per the germline V gene, CDR1 is MNHEY and CDR2 is SVGEGT. After removal of 5 bases from V and 5 bases from J, the junction contained 12 bases not matched to a gene. The CDR3 DNA reads as TGTGCCAGCAGTCTTGCCGCGGGAGTTGATCACAATGAGCAGTTCTTC. Its translation is CASSLAAGVDHNEQFF.

This clonotype was observed a single time. The CDR3 bases are TGTGCCAGCCCGGGACTAGCGGTAGATACGCAGTATTTT. It is translated as CASPGLAVDTQYF. This sequence joins TRBV2 and TRBJ2-3; 11 nucleotides align to TRBD2. The V segment lost 8 bases and the J segment 5 bases; nucleotides outside the gene matches: 3. The germline V gene encodes CDR1 SNHLY and CDR2 FYNNEI. The CDR3 loop spans 13 amino acids.

V gene TRBV6-5 combines with J gene TRBJ2-3, with 8 bases aligning to TRBD1. V was clipped by 3 bases and J by 1 base; unmatched bases: 3. The germline CDR1 and CDR2 sequences are MNHEY and SVGAGI. The CDR3 loop spans 15 amino acids. The CDR3 DNA reads as TGTGCCAGCAGTTATCCAGGGGGCGGCACAGATACGCAGTATTTT. It specifies CASSYPGGGTDTQYF.

The J gene is TRBJ2-7, the V gene TRBV20-1; 10 positions match TRBD1. Per germline, CDR1 DFQATT and CDR2 SNEGSKA (reference sequence). There are 14 residues in the CDR3. J lost 4 bases, V lost 5 bases, and 8 bases had no gene match. CDR3 sequence (DNA): TGCAGTGCTCCTGGGGACAGGGGAACATACGAGCAGTACTTC. It translates to CSAPGDRGTYEQYF.

The chain recombines TRBV7-6 with TRBJ1-4; possible D gene TRBD1, 6 bases. Germline assignment: CDR1 SGHVS and CDR2 FNYEAQ. The V end lost 4 bases, the J end lost 7 bases, and 10 bases lay between the germline ends. The CDR3 sequence is 13 residues long. The CDR3 coding sequence is TGTGCCAGCAGCTCCCTACAGGGTGAAAAACTGTTTTTT. Protein: CASSSLQGEKLFF.

The chain links TRBV4-2 to TRBJ1-3; the D is unclear. The CDR3 covers 15 residues. CDR1 is LGHNA, CDR2 YNFKEQ, per germline. The V and J ends lost 0 bases and 1 base respectively, with 7 bases between them. The CDR3 nucleotides read TGTGCCAGCAGCCAAGAGGAACGGTCTGGAAACACCATATATTTT. The encoded protein is CASSQEERSGNTIYF.

The J gene is TRBJ2-7, the V gene TRBV2, with 11 nucleotides matching TRBD2. The CDR3 loop spans 13 amino acids. Trimming removed 7 bases from V and 6 bases from J; junction bases left unmatched: 5. CDR1 is SNHLY and CDR2 is FYNNEI in the germline V gene. CDR3 sequence reads: CASTSGRRGEQYF. The DNA of the CDR3 is TGTGCCAGCACTAGCGGGAGGAGGGGCGAGCAGTACTTC.

The chain links TRBV29-1 to TRBJ2-3; TRBD2 matches 11 bases. Germline CDR1 reads SQVTM; CDR2 reads ANQGSEA. CDR3 length: 15 amino acids. The trim removed 6 bases at V and 2 bases at J, leaving 7 bases unmatched. CDR3 sequence reads: CSVAGTSGPTDTQYF. The CDR3 nucleotides are TGCAGCGTGGCCGGGACTAGCGGCCCCACAGATACGCAGTATTTT.

The chain couples TRBV13 to TRBJ1-2, with D unclear. V lost 2 bases and J 7 bases, leaving 14 bases between the germline ends. Germline V gene data show CDR1 as PRHDT and CDR2 as FYEKMQ (reference sequence). The CDR3 totals 14 residues. CDR3 amino acids: CASSLSQDLSGYTF. As DNA, the CDR3 is TGTGCCAGCAGCTTATCCCAGGACTTGAGTGGCTACACCTTC. Full variable domain (missing parts from reference TRBV13 and TRBJ1-2): AAGVIQSPRHLIKEKRETATLKCYPIPRHDTVYWYQQGPGQDPQFLISFYEKMQSDKGSIPDRFSAQQFSDYHSELNMSSLELGDSALYFCASSLSQDLSGYTFGSGTRLTVV.

The chain carries TRBV2 and TRBJ2-7, with D perhaps matching TRBD1 or TRBD2 (5 bases each). The CDR3 runs 13 residues. Germline assignment: CDR1 SNHLY and CDR2 FYNNEI. V lost 10 bases to trimming and J lost 3 bases, with 16 bases between them. The CDR3 protein is CATMGDWDYEQYF. DNA of the CDR3: TGTGCCACCATGGGGGATTGGGACTACGAGCAGTACTTC. Supplemented by reference TRBV2 and TRBJ2-7, the full variable domain reads EPEVTQTPSHQVTQMGQEVILRCVPISNHLYFYWYRQILGQKVEFLVSFYNNEISEKSEIFDDQFSVERPDGSNFTLKIRSTKLEDSAMYFCATMGDWDYEQYFGPGTRLTVT.

Details on this clonotype: Germline is not matched at one junction end, which may reflect a read error. J is TRBJ1-1 and V is TRBV29-1; the match to TRBD1 covers 7 bases. Per germline, CDR1 SQVTM and CDR2 ANQGSEA. This CDR3 contains 14 residues. As DNA, the CDR3 is TGCAACGTTGAAGAAAGGGGGCGAGGGACTGAAGCTTTCTTT. Translation: CNVEERGRGTEAFF.